The 2 T cell receptor beta chains listed next were all sequenced from one sample in a study of CD8+CD57+ T cells in acquired aplastic anemia. Genomic DNA was employed as the template in profiling TCR beta VDJ and CDR3. In TCRdb, the reads were re-called with MiXCR into one record per CDR3 protein. This sample carries about 40,000 distinct CDR3 sequences, 60% to 80% of them seen once, and the ten largest clones take 50% to 70%. In patients chosen for sequencing, flow cytometry had shown CD8+CD57+ cell expansion. The specimen sequenced was sorted CD4+, CD8+, or CD8+CD57+ T cells (not recorded which) from PBMCs. The source is a human donor with aplastic anemia.

The DNA for the CDR3 is TGTGCCAGCAGCCACTACAGGGACACTGAAGCTTTCTTT. This encodes CASSHYRDTEAFF. The chain employs TRBV7-9 and TRBJ1-1; weak D call: TRBD1 (6 bases). The CDR3 consists of 13 residues. V was trimmed by 5 bases and J by 3 bases, leaving 10 bases between them. Germline-derived CDR1 and CDR2 are SEHNR and FQNEAQ (reference sequence).

The rearrangement joins TRBV19 to TRBJ2-3, with D tentatively TRBD1 (7 bases). The germline gives CDR1 LNHDA, CDR2 SQIVND (reference sequence). V was cut by 10 bases and J by 4 bases, with 18 bases left in between. The CDR3 spans 14 residues. CDR3 nucleotides: TGTGCCACCCGGGACAGAGGGAGGTCAGATACGCAGTATTTT. This encodes CATRDRGRSDTQYF.